The next 26 T cell receptor beta chains were all read from a single sample in a study of T cell changes during pregnancy in multiple sclerosis. Method: immunoSEQ multiplex PCR; TCRdb's copy keeps in-frame clones and lacks some. Of some 68,000 clones listed, roughly nine tenths are singletons. Sample: peripheral blood, taken in the second trimester of pregnancy. The receptors were sampled from a female donor with multiple sclerosis, enrolled in a pregnancy study.

This clone has more than one count but fewer than ten. This chain connects TRBV5-1 to TRBJ1-2, with D possibly matching TRBD1 (6 bases). Per the germline V gene, CDR1 is SGHRS and CDR2 is YFSETQ. The V end was cut by 4 bases, the J end by 4 bases, with 11 bases between. This CDR3 has 13 amino acids. For the CDR3, the DNA is TGCGCCAGCAGCGTACCGGACAGCTATGGCTACACCTTC. Protein product: CASSVPDSYGYTF.

The genes are TRBV5-1 and TRBJ1-5, with 7 bases aligning to TRBD1. V lost 2 bases to trimming and J lost 4 bases; unmatched junction nucleotides: 3. In germline, CDR1 is SGHRS, CDR2 YFSETQ. The CDR3 loop spans 14 amino acids. CDR3 sequence reads: CASSLQGTNQPQHF. The CDR3 DNA follows: TGCGCCAGCAGCTTACAGGGGACTAATCAGCCCCAGCATTTT. Based on the CDR3 plus reference TRBV5-1 and TRBJ1-5, the full variable domain is KAGVTQTPRYLIKTRGQQVTLSCSPISGHRSVSWYQQTPGQGLQFLFEYFSETQRNKGNFPGRFSGRQFSNSRSEMNVSTLELGDSALYLCASSLQGTNQPQHFGDGTRLSIL.

The gene calls are TRBV5-1 and TRBJ1-1; 10 positions match TRBD1. This CDR3 spans 16 amino acids. CDR1 and CDR2 from the germline V gene are SGHRS and YFSETQ. With V trimmed by 1 base and J by 6 bases, 9 bases remained unmatched. CDR3 loop: CASSLSMGQGRAEAFF. CDR3 nucleotides: TGCGCCAGCAGCTTGAGTATGGGACAGGGGAGGGCTGAAGCTTTCTTT.

The V gene is TRBV5-5, the J gene TRBJ2-5, with D perhaps TRBD2 (6 bases). This CDR3 has 15 amino acids. In germline, CDR1 is SGHKS, CDR2 YYEKEE (reference sequence). Between the trimmed V and J ends, which lost 4 bases and 2 bases, there was a span of 15 bases. CDR3: CASSGGGSRQETQYF. CDR3 sequence (DNA): TGTGCCAGCAGCGGTGGGGGGTCGCGGCAAGAGACCCAGTACTTC.

The chain links TRBV6-1 to TRBJ2-2; D gene ambiguous. The length of the CDR3 is 13 residues. CDR1 is MNHNS, CDR2 SASEGT, per germline. V gave up 3 bases and J gave up 6 bases, with 8 bases separating them. The CDR3 loop is CASSEESAGELFF. In DNA form, the CDR3 reads TGTGCCAGCAGTGAGGAGTCGGCCGGGGAGCTGTTTTTT.

The rearrangement joins TRBV21-1 to TRBJ1-5; TRBD1, the table's D call, lacks a check against the DNA. TRBV21-1 is marked as a pseudogene. This CDR3 spans 16 amino acids. The CDR3: CASSPSRGYSNQPQHF. CDR3 nucleotide sequence: TGTGCCAGCAGCCCCTCCAGGGGGTATAGCAATCAGCCCCAGCATTTT.

The CDR3 bases are TGCGCCAGCAGCTTTTCAGGGGCTGGAAACACCATATATTTT. Translation: CASSFSGAGNTIYF. The chain joins TRBV5-1 to TRBJ1-3, with a possible D match to TRBD1 (6 bases). Trimming shortened V by 2 bases and J by 2 bases, and 8 bases separated the two germline ends. Germline V CDR1 and CDR2: SGHRS, YFSETQ. The CDR3 totals 14 residues.

This chain connects TRBV10-3 to TRBJ2-5, with D possibly matching TRBD2 (7 bases). From germline, CDR1 is ENHRY and CDR2 SYGVKD. This CDR3 has 16 residues. Trimming shortened V by 3 bases and J by 5 bases, and 19 bases separated the two germline ends. This CDR3 is CAISEVLAGAGETQYF. The CDR3 nucleotides read TGTGCCATCAGTGAAGTTTTGGCGGGGGCGGGGGAGACCCAGTACTTC.

This chain uses TRBV4-3 with TRBJ1-1, with 10 bases that match TRBD1. This CDR3 is 15 amino acids long. V was clipped by 6 bases and J by 1 base; unmatched bases: 5. The germline V gene encodes CDR1 LGHNA and CDR2 YSLEER. CDR3 residues: CASRRDRGQNTEAFF. DNA of the CDR3: TGCGCCAGCAGAAGGGACAGGGGCCAGAACACTGAAGCTTTCTTT.

The CDR3 DNA sequence: TGTGCCAGCAGCTCTGCGGCGGGTAATCAGCCCCAGCATTTT. This gives the protein CASSSAAGNQPQHF. The chain combines TRBV7-9 with TRBJ1-5; the D is unclear. In germline, CDR1 is SEHNR, CDR2 FQNEAQ (reference sequence). The CDR3 covers 14 residues. Trimming stripped 4 bases from V and 4 bases from J, with 11 bases between.

The chain joins TRBV5-6 to TRBJ2-5; D gene uncertain. V was pared by 4 bases and J by 2 bases, with 3 bases between. Germline loops: CDR1 SGHDT, CDR2 YYEEEE. The CDR3 has 11 residues. In DNA, the CDR3 is TGTGCCAGCAGCGTACAAGAGACCCAGTACTTC. Protein sequence: CASSVQETQYF.

This chain uses TRBV6-1 with TRBJ2-1; D is ambiguous. Trimming shortened V by 3 bases and J by 6 bases, and 12 bases separated the two germline ends. The CDR3 totals 14 residues. Germline values: CDR1 MNHNS, CDR2 SASEGT. The CDR3 sequence: CASSDAGIRNEQFF. The CDR3 DNA reads TGTGCCAGCAGTGATGCCGGTATCCGCAATGAGCAGTTCTTC.

The rearrangement links TRBV20-1 to TRBJ2-3; D is undetermined. Germline CDR1 DFQATT, CDR2 SNEGSKA (reference sequence). V was clipped by 6 bases and J by 5 bases, with 9 bases between them. CDR3 length: 11 amino acids. Here the CDR3 DNA reads TGCAGTGCGGCCCGAGGAGATACGCAGTATTTT. This sequence encodes CSAARGDTQYF.

The rearrangement joins TRBV18 to TRBJ1-1; D is unresolved. Germline assignment: CDR1 KGHSH and CDR2 LQKENI. Trimming took 6 bases from V and 1 from J, leaving 18 bases between them. The CDR3 is made up of 16 amino acids. CDR3: CASSPPGREGNTEAFF. Here the CDR3 DNA reads TGTGCCAGCTCGCCTCCGGGCCGGGAGGGGAACACTGAAGCTTTCTTT.

V and J are TRBV5-1 and TRBJ2-2, with D unclear. CDR1 SGHRS and CDR2 YFSETQ come from the germline V gene. The CDR3 runs to 15 residues. Trimming shortened V by 5 bases and J by 4 bases, and 15 bases separated the two germline ends. The CDR3 is CASRAPSDGTGELFF. The CDR3 nucleotides read TGCGCCAGCAGGGCTCCCTCCGATGGCACCGGGGAGCTGTTTTTT.

CDR3 nucleotides: TGTGCCAGCAGTTTATCGATCGTCAGGGGATACAATGAGCAGTTCTTC. It is translated as CASSLSIVRGYNEQFF. The rearrangement links TRBV27 to TRBJ2-1, with D perhaps TRBD1 (6 bases). The V gene's germline CDR1 is MNHEY and CDR2 SMNVEV (reference sequence). The V end lost 0 bases, the J end lost 4 bases, and 13 bases lay between the germline ends. The CDR3 is 16 residues long.

The chain links TRBV9 to TRBJ2-1; D not resolved. The CDR3 has 13 amino acids. Germline CDR1 reads SGDLS; CDR2 reads YYNGEE. The V gene lost 0 bases and the J gene lost 9 bases, with 10 bases spanning the gap. CDR3 in amino acids: CASSVGLVSEQFF. In DNA, the CDR3 is TGTGCCAGCAGCGTAGGGCTAGTCAGTGAGCAGTTCTTC.

The V call is TRBV6-1, the J call TRBJ1-2; TRBD1 aligns across 7 bases. Germline V lookup: CDR1 MNHNS, CDR2 SASEGT. With V trimmed by 5 bases and J by 3 bases, 6 bases remained unmatched. This CDR3 has 14 residues. The chain's CDR3 is CASSQPGQHYGYTF. The CDR3 DNA follows: TGTGCCAGCAGTCAGCCGGGACAGCACTATGGCTACACCTTC.

This chain links TRBV5-1 with TRBJ2-1, with D possibly being TRBD1 (5 bases). In germline, CDR1 is SGHRS, CDR2 YFSETQ. Trimming left V 2 bases short and J 6 bases short, with 12 bases between. The CDR3 has 14 residues. Here the CDR3 reads CASSFLQVSNEQFF. Written as DNA, the CDR3 is TGCGCCAGCAGCTTCTTACAGGTTAGCAATGAGCAGTTCTTC.

The V and J genes are TRBV6-5 and TRBJ1-1; no reliable D call. CDR1 and CDR2 from the germline V gene are MNHEY and SVGAGI. Between the trimmed V and J ends, which lost 2 bases and 1 base, there was a span of 5 bases. The CDR3 runs to 13 residues. The chain's CDR3 is CASSYRANTEAFF. The CDR3 nucleotides are TGTGCCAGCAGTTACCGAGCGAACACTGAAGCTTTCTTT.

The DNA for the CDR3 is TGTGCCAGCTCAGAAACAGGGGGGAAAGGCGAGCAGTACTTC. Its translation: CASSETGGKGEQYF. The chain recombines TRBV18 with TRBJ2-7; 8 bases are a match to TRBD1. This CDR3 is built from 14 residues. After removal of 5 bases from V and 6 bases from J, the junction contained 9 bases not matched to a gene. Per the germline V gene, CDR1 is KGHSH and CDR2 is LQKENI.

V usage is TRBV19 and J usage is TRBJ2-3, with TRBD1 as a possible D gene (5 bases). The CDR3 extends over 14 amino acids. CDR1 is LNHDA and CDR2 is SQIVND in the germline V gene (reference sequence). V lost 3 bases, J lost 4 bases, and 11 bases lay in between. In nucleotides, the CDR3 is TGTGCCAGTAGTATTCACAGACAGCCAGATACGCAGTATTTT. Its protein product is CASSIHRQPDTQYF.

The DNA for the CDR3 is TGTGCCAGCAGCCCCCTAGGGGTTAACATTCAGTACTTC. The encoded protein is CASSPLGVNIQYF. The genes are TRBV7-2 and TRBJ2-4, with a possible D match to TRBD1 (5 bases). The V gene lost 5 bases and the J gene lost 7 bases, with 12 bases spanning the gap. Germline lookup yields CDR1 SGHTA and CDR2 FQGNSA. The CDR3 has 13 residues.

The rearrangement joins TRBV11-2 to TRBJ2-1; 9 bases agree with TRBD2. The V gene's germline CDR1 is SGHAT and CDR2 FQNNGV. The CDR3 runs to 16 residues. The V gene end was trimmed by 1 base and the J gene end by 7 bases; junction bases not matched to a gene: 8. CDR3 region: CASSLGAGGVENEQFF. Here the CDR3 DNA reads TGTGCCAGCAGCTTAGGGGCGGGAGGGGTAGAGAATGAGCAGTTCTTC.

This clone came up once. This sequence joins TRBV7-9 and TRBJ2-2; no definite D call. Germline CDR1 SEHNR, CDR2 FQNEAQ (reference sequence). V was pared by 6 bases and J by 6 bases, with 17 bases between. This CDR3 spans 15 amino acids. The CDR3, as DNA: TGTGCCAGCAGTCTTTATGGTAGCTCGCCCGGGGAGCTGTTTTTT. Protein product: CASSLYGSSPGELFF.

The gene calls are TRBV30 and TRBJ1-1, with 8 bases identical to TRBD1. Germline-derived CDR1 and CDR2 are GTSNPN and SVGIG (reference sequence). V shed 2 bases, J shed 1 base, and the junction held 6 bases outside the gene matches. The CDR3 length is 15 residues. The CDR3 protein is CAWSRLGTGNTEAFF. The CDR3 DNA reads as TGTGCCTGGAGTCGCCTAGGGACAGGGAACACTGAAGCTTTCTTT.